Below, 28 T cell receptor beta chains from the same sample are listed, as sequenced in a study of blood T cells in healthy people across ages. For the second PCR, which ran for roughly 6 to 12 cycles, a sample-barcoded 5' primer and a J-beta primer mix were used. TCRdb re-analysed the 5' RACE reads in MiXCR, keeping a single row per CDR3 protein. Found here are approximately 580,000 distinct CDR3 sequences, 24% of them singletons; the top ten hold 8.7%. These data also featured in a second study, about T cells of mothers and their children.

Sequencing input: blood. These receptors were obtained from a boy between 10 and 17 years old in good health.

This clonotype was counted once. J is TRBJ2-5 and V is TRBV27; 7 bases match TRBD2. Germline values: CDR1 MNHEY, CDR2 SMNVEV (reference sequence). The CDR3 is 17 residues long. Germline trimming cut 5 bases from V and 5 bases from J; bases unmatched to any gene: 17. CDR3 DNA sequence: TGTGCCAGCAGTCTATTCCCGGGAGCGGGGCTCCGCGAGACCCAGTACTTC. Residues: CASSLFPGAGLRETQYF.

This clonotype was seen a handful of times. CDR3 loop: CASSQDRTQTPNYGYTF. The CDR3 DNA reads as TGTGCCAGCAGCCAAGACAGGACCCAAACCCCTAACTATGGCTACACCTTC. The V gene is TRBV14, the J gene TRBJ1-2; D is undetermined. Trimming pared 0 bases from V and 0 bases from J, leaving 14 bases between. CDR3 length: 17 residues. Germline lookup yields CDR1 SGHDN and CDR2 FVKESK.

This clonotype has a handful of counts. This chain links TRBV12-3 or TRBV12-4 with TRBJ2-3; D possibly corresponds to TRBD2 (5 bases). Trimming removed 3 bases from V and 10 bases from J, with 14 bases in between. CDR3 length: 13 amino acids. The CDR3 sequence is CASSLAGVSAQYF. DNA for the CDR3: TGTGCCAGCAGTTTGGCCGGGGTTTCGGCGCAGTATTTT.

This clonotype appeared many times. The chain combines TRBV27 with TRBJ1-1, with D maybe TRBD1 (5 bases). Germline values: CDR1 MNHEY, CDR2 SMNVEV (reference sequence). The length of the CDR3 is 13 residues. Trimming took 9 bases from V and 1 from J, leaving 12 bases between them. CDR3 protein: CASIGDSNTEAFF. The CDR3 DNA follows: TGTGCCAGTATAGGGGATTCGAACACTGAAGCTTTCTTT.

This clonotype was detected a few times. The J gene is TRBJ2-7, the V gene TRBV29-1; D ambiguous. The CDR3 extends over 12 amino acids. V was shortened by 5 bases and J by 0 bases, with 8 bases between the two germline ends. Germline loops: CDR1 SQVTM, CDR2 ANQGSEA. CDR3 sequence reads: CSVIGPSYEQYF. The CDR3 region has the DNA TGCAGCGTTATCGGACCCTCCTACGAGCAGTACTTC.

This chain links TRBV4-3 with TRBJ2-7; possibly TRBD1 or TRBD2 for D (5 bases each). The V gene lost 2 bases and the J gene lost 4 bases, with 15 bases spanning the gap. The germline V gene encodes CDR1 LGHNA and CDR2 YSLEER. The CDR3 has 15 residues. CDR3 protein: CASSQSTGGGYEQYF. The DNA of the CDR3 is TGCGCCAGCAGCCAATCAACGGGTGGGGGTTACGAGCAGTACTTC.

This clonotype has a handful of counts. The genes are TRBV27 and TRBJ2-6; tentative D call: TRBD2 (5 bases). Germline CDR1 and CDR2: MNHEY and SMNVEV (reference sequence). The CDR3 loop spans 15 amino acids. Trimming took off 8 bases at V and 0 bases at J, with 11 bases between the two ends. The CDR3 loop is CASRKEVSGANVLTF. Here the CDR3 DNA reads TGTGCCAGCCGAAAGGAGGTCTCTGGGGCCAACGTCCTGACTTTC. Using reference TRBV27 and TRBJ2-6 for the parts outside the CDR3, the full variable domain is EAQVTQNPRYLITVTGKKLTVTCSQNMNHEYMSWYRQDPGLGLRQIYYSMNVEVTDKGDVPEGYKVSRKEKRNFPLILESPSPNQTSLYFCASRKEVSGANVLTFGAGSRLTVL.

A few counts support this clonotype. This sequence joins TRBV4-1 and TRBJ1-2; D is ambiguous. Trimming removed 3 bases at V and 2 bases at J, with 13 bases between. Germline CDR1 reads MGHRA; CDR2 reads YSYEKL. The CDR3 loop spans 15 amino acids. The CDR3 sequence: CASSQVPGVNYGYTF. In DNA, the CDR3 is TGCGCCAGCAGCCAGGTGCCGGGAGTGAACTATGGCTACACCTTC.

The rearrangement uses TRBV9 and TRBJ2-3, with 7 bases matching TRBD2. CDR3 length: 16 amino acids. Germline CDR1 reads SGDLS; CDR2 reads YYNGEE. V gave up 0 bases and J gave up 5 bases; unmatched junction bases: 9. In DNA form, the CDR3 reads TGTGCCAGCAGCGTAGTTGAAGGGCGGGGGAAAGATACGCAGTATTTT. It yields the protein CASSVVEGRGKDTQYF. Full variable domain (missing parts from reference TRBV9 and TRBJ2-3): DSGVTQTPKHLITATGQRVTLRCSPRSGDLSVYWYQQSLDQGLQFLIQYYNGEERAKGNILERFSAQQFPDLHSELNLSSLELGDSALYFCASSVVEGRGKDTQYFGPGTRLTVL.

The chain couples TRBV6-2 or TRBV6-3 to TRBJ2-5; no reliable D call. There are 14 residues in the CDR3. Germline V gene lookup returns CDR1 MNHEY and CDR2 SVGEGT. V was clipped by 6 bases and J by 5 bases, with 16 bases between them. CDR3 loop: CASSPDRRAETQYF. CDR3 DNA sequence: TGTGCCAGCAGCCCGGACCGACGGGCGGAGACCCAGTACTTC.

V gene TRBV27 combines with J gene TRBJ2-7; 10 bases are shared with TRBD1. Germline values: CDR1 MNHEY, CDR2 SMNVEV (reference sequence). CDR3 length: 12 amino acids. The junction had 1 base not matched to a gene; V was cut back by 8 bases and J by 3 bases. CDR3 bases: TGTGCCAGCTGGACAGGGGGCTACGAGCAGTACTTC. Translating gives CASWTGGYEQYF.

The chain has TRBV20-1 and TRBJ2-3, with D tentatively TRBD2 (6 bases). V lost 2 bases, J lost 3 bases, and 21 bases lay in between. In germline, CDR1 is DFQATT, CDR2 SNEGSKA (reference sequence). The CDR3 has 17 residues. The CDR3 DNA sequence: TGCAGTGCTAGATGGGAGCACACGGGGGTCGAAACAGATACGCAGTATTTT. Its translation is CSARWEHTGVETDTQYF.

The V and J genes are TRBV7-2 and TRBJ2-3; 8 bases are a match to TRBD2. The CDR3 extends over 15 amino acids. In germline, CDR1 is SGHTA, CDR2 FQGNSA. After removal of 3 bases from V and 11 bases from J, the junction contained 13 bases not matched to a gene. In nucleotides, the CDR3 is TGTGCCAGCAGCTTCGAGGGACTAGTAAGAGGGGGGCAGTATTTT. Translating it yields CASSFEGLVRGGQYF.

The V call is TRBV6-1, the J call TRBJ2-1, with 9 bases identical to TRBD1. TRBJ2-7 matches the DNA end more closely, so the J call is doubtful. The CDR3 loop spans 14 amino acids. CDR1 and CDR2 from the germline V gene are MNHNS and SASEGT. CDR3 sequence reads: CASSHYRGPYEQYF. CDR3 sequence (DNA): TGTGCCAGCAGTCATTACAGGGGGCCCTACGAGCAGTACTTC.

V gene TRBV20-1 combines with J gene TRBJ2-1; TRBD2 matches at 11 bases. Germline assignment: CDR1 DFQATT and CDR2 SNEGSKA (reference sequence). The CDR3 consists of 16 residues. Germline trimming cut 0 bases from V and 9 bases from J; bases unmatched to any gene: 10. CDR3 DNA: TGCAGTGCTAGAGATCGGCTAGCGGGAGGACTGGGTGAGCAGTTCTTC. Translated, it gives CSARDRLAGGLGEQFF.

This clonotype came up a few times. This chain connects TRBV5-1 to TRBJ2-4; D might be TRBD1 or TRBD2, each matching 5 bases. The CDR3 length is 16 residues. Per germline, CDR1 SGHRS and CDR2 YFSETQ. The V end lost 1 base, the J end lost 1 base, and 12 bases lay between the germline ends. The CDR3 DNA is TGCGCCAGCAGCTTGAGGCGATGGGGGGCCAAAAACATTCAGTACTTC. This translates into CASSLRRWGAKNIQYF.

This clonotype occurred a few times. The chain recombines TRBV20-1 with TRBJ2-4; D call uncertain. There are 13 residues in the CDR3. The V gene's germline CDR1 is DFQATT and CDR2 SNEGSKA (reference sequence). The germline V and J ends were trimmed by 1 base and 5 bases, with 9 bases remaining between them. Here the CDR3 reads CSARVPRQNIQYF. The DNA for the CDR3 is TGCAGTGCTAGAGTCCCCAGACAAAACATTCAGTACTTC.

This clonotype has just a few counts. This chain uses TRBV5-6 with TRBJ1-1, with 9 bases lining up with TRBD1. The length of the CDR3 is 18 residues. Germline trimming cut 1 base from V and 3 bases from J; bases unmatched to any gene: 13. Per germline, CDR1 SGHDT and CDR2 YYEEEE. CDR3 nucleotides: TGTGCCAGCAGCTTGCCCCTTGGTAGGGACAGGGCGGACACTGAAGCTTTCTTT. Translating it yields CASSLPLGRDRADTEAFF.

The V call is TRBV28, the J call TRBJ1-5; D not certain. The V and J ends lost 2 bases and 7 bases respectively, with 6 bases between them. This CDR3 is built from 12 residues. Per the germline V gene, CDR1 is MDHEN and CDR2 is SYDVKM. CDR3 DNA: TGTGCCAGCAGTTTAACTTCCCAGCCCCAGCATTTT. This gives the protein CASSLTSQPQHF.

The rearrangement uses TRBV21-1 and TRBJ2-4; the table's D call of TRBD1 was not tested on the DNA. TRBV21-1 is flagged as a pseudogene. The CDR3 length is 15 residues. CDR3 DNA sequence: TGTGCCAGCAGTTCAGGGGGTCGGGCCAAAAACATTCAGTACTTC. This encodes CASSSGGRAKNIQYF.

This clonotype was counted ten times or more. The rearrangement links TRBV12-3 or TRBV12-4 to TRBJ1-4, with D tentatively TRBD1 (6 bases). V was pared by 7 bases and J by 8 bases, with 23 bases between. This CDR3 has 16 residues. This CDR3 is CASIISGDWTFEKLFF. The CDR3 DNA reads as TGTGCCAGCATTATTTCAGGGGACTGGACTTTCGAAAAACTGTTTTTT.

This clonotype was picked up a small number of times. V gene TRBV20-1 combines with J gene TRBJ1-2; 8 bases line up with TRBD1. Germline V gene lookup returns CDR1 DFQATT and CDR2 SNEGSKA (reference sequence). This CDR3 has 17 amino acids. With V trimmed by 1 base and J by 4 bases, 14 bases remained unmatched. CDR3 loop: CSARARDRWGGPYGYTF. The CDR3 DNA reads TGCAGTGCTAGAGCCCGGGACAGGTGGGGGGGACCCTATGGCTACACCTTC.

This clonotype was counted between two and nine times. The CDR3 DNA sequence: TGCAGTGTTAGTACAGCCTTGAACACCGGGGAGCTGTTTTTT. Its protein is CSVSTALNTGELFF. The chain employs TRBV20-1 and TRBJ2-2, with D hard to call. The CDR3 has 14 residues. In germline, CDR1 is DFQATT, CDR2 SNEGSKA (reference sequence). V was clipped by 7 bases and J by 1 base, with 13 bases between them.

The gene calls are TRBV7-9 and TRBJ2-5; 11 bases match TRBD2. The DNA end is a closer match to TRBJ2-1, so the J assignment may be wrong. The CDR3 loop spans 15 amino acids. The germline CDR1 and CDR2 sequences are SEHNR and FQNEAQ (reference sequence). The CDR3 sequence: CASSSSSGRHFEQFF. In DNA, the CDR3 is TGTGCCAGCAGCTCCTCTAGCGGGAGGCACTTTGAGCAGTTCTTC.

The genes are TRBV28 and TRBJ2-7, with D maybe TRBD2 (6 bases). Germline-derived CDR1 and CDR2 are MDHEN and SYDVKM. V lost 7 bases and J lost 0, with 13 bases in between. There are 14 residues in the CDR3. This CDR3 is CASIRRGSSYEQYF. The CDR3 nucleotides are TGTGCCAGCATCAGGAGGGGTTCCTCCTACGAGCAGTACTTC.

Concerning this clonotype: A junction boundary mismatches the germline segment, possibly from a read error. V and J are TRBV7-7 and TRBJ2-5; D gene ambiguous. Gene TRBJ2-7 matches the end of the DNA better, so the J call may be wrong. Germline V gene data show CDR1 as SSHAT and CDR2 as FNYEAQ (reference sequence). This CDR3 spans 13 amino acids. The CDR3 DNA reads TGTGCTAGCAGCCCCGGGTCGGACTACGAGCAGTACTTC. Translating gives CASSPGSDYEQYF.

V usage is TRBV2 and J usage is TRBJ1-2, with TRBD1 as a possible D gene (5 bases). V dropped 0 bases and J dropped 4 bases, with 12 bases sitting between them. Germline CDR1 and CDR2: SNHLY and FYNNEI. The CDR3 extends over 15 amino acids. CDR3 protein: CASSEALRGGYGYTF. In nucleotides, the CDR3 is TGTGCCAGCAGTGAAGCGCTTCGGGGGGGCTATGGCTACACCTTC.

The chain recombines TRBV7-9 with TRBJ1-2, with 7 bases lining up with TRBD1. The CDR3 runs to 14 residues. Germline V CDR1 and CDR2: SEHNR, FQNEAQ (reference sequence). V lost 5 bases to trimming and J lost 2 bases; unmatched junction nucleotides: 5. CDR3 bases: TGTGCCAGCAGCGTACAGGGGACCAACTATGGCTACACCTTC. Translation: CASSVQGTNYGYTF.